This TCR beta chain was captured in a study of CD8 T cells in ankylosing spondylitis. TCRdb re-derived calls from the 5' RACE reads in MiXCR, one entry per CDR3 protein. The sample holds some 840,000 distinct CDR3 sequences, about 11% seen once. Study-level points and caveats: Among TCR beta sequences, a motif of under ten highly homologous variants appeared characteristic of ankylosing spondylitis blood. Earlier literature documents some of the motif variants in reactive arthritis synovial fluid and blood.

V lost 0 bases to trimming and J lost 3 bases, with 9 bases between them. This CDR3 region has 14 residues. This clonotype was found many times. Its antigen is unknown. The specimen was blood, either unsorted or a sorted T cell fraction (not recorded which). V usage is TRBV12-3 or TRBV12-4 and J usage is TRBJ2-7; no clear D gene. The TCR comes from a male donor with ankylosing spondylitis. Here the CDR3 reads CASSLARWNYEQYF. The CDR3 nucleotides are TGTGCCAGCAGTTTAGCTAGATGGAACTACGAGCAGTACTTC.